The clone carrying this T cell receptor beta chain was found once. In germline, CDR1 is SGHTA, CDR2 FQGNSA. CDR3 length: 17 residues. Trimming cost V 5 bases and J 0 bases; bases outside gene matches: 8. The record originates from a study of blood T cell repertoires in COVID-19. On the study more broadly: Collection of acute and convalescent COVID-19 samples took place in the United States, Italy and Spain. T cells, B-cell-depleted T cells, or PBMCs supplied cDNA or gDNA.

In the original processing: Reference gene primers were amplified, and this amplification served to estimate nucleated cell counts. Data came from immunoSEQ multiplex PCR; TCRdb stores just in-frame clones and leaves some out. V and J calls and clone size are as listed in that table; D and trimming were resolved from the DNA. The profile covers around 180,000 clones, with about 85% appearing a single time and approximately 2.9% taken by the ten largest. Sequencing used peripheral blood. This rearrangement joins TRBV7-2 to TRBJ2-3; 10 nucleotides line up with TRBD2. The sequence was obtained from a woman aged 25-40 years with active or convalescent COVID-19. CDR3 amino acids: CASSPPGLAPSTDTQYF. The CDR3 DNA follows: TGTGCCAGCAGCCCCCCGGGACTAGCGCCTAGCACAGATACGCAGTATTTT.